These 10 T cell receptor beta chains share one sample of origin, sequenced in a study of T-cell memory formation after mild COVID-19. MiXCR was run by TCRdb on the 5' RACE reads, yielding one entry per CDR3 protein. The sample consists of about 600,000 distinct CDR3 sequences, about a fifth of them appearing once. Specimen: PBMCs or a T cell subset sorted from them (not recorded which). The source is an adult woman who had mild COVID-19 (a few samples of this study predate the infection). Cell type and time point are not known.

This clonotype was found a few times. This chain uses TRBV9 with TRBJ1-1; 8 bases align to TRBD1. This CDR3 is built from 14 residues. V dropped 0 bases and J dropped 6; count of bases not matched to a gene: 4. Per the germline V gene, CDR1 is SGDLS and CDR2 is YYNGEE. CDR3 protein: CASSVEAGGSEAFF. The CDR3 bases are TGTGCCAGCAGCGTAGAAGCAGGGGGCTCTGAAGCTTTCTTT.

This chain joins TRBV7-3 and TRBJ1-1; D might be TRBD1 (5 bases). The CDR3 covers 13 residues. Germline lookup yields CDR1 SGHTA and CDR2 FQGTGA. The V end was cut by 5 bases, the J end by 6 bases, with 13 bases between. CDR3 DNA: TGTGCCAGCAGCGGTAACCGAGGGGCTGAAGCTTTCTTT. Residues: CASSGNRGAEAFF.

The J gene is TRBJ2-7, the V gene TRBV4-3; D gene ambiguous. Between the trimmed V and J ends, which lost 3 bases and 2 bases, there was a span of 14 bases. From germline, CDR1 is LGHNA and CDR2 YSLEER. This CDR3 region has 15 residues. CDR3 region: CASSHDHGFTYEQYF. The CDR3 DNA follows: TGCGCCAGCAGCCATGACCATGGATTTACCTACGAGCAGTACTTC.

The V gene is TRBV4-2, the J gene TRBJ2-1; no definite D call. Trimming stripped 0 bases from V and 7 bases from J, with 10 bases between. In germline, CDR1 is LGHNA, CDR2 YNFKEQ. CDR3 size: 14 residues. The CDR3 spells CASSQDRSKNEQFF. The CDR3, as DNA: TGTGCCAGCAGCCAAGATAGATCGAAAAATGAGCAGTTCTTC.

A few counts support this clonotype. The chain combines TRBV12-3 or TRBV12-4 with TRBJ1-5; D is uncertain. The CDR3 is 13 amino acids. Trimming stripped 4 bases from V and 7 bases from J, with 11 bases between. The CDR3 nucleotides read TGTGCCAGCAGTTATTCGGCGGGACAGCCCCAGCATTTT. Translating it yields CASSYSAGQPQHF.

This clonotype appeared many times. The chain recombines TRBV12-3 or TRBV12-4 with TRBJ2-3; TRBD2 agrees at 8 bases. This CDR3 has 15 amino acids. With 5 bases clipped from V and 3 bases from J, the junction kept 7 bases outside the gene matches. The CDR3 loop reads CASSVVGLGTDTQYF. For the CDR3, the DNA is TGTGCCAGCAGTGTAGTGGGACTAGGGACAGATACGCAGTATTTT.

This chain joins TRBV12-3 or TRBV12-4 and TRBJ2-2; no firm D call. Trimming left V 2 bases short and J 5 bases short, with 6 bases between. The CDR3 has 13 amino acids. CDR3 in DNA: TGTGCCAGCAGTTTACGCCCTACCGGGGAGCTGTTTTTT. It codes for CASSLRPTGELFF.

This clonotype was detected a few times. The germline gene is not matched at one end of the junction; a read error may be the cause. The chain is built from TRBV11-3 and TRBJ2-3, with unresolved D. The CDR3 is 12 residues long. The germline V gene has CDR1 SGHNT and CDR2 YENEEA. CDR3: CASSLRSGGAVF. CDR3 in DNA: TGTGCCAGCAGCTTAAGATCGGGCGGCGCAGTTTTT. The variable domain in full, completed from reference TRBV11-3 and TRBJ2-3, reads EAGVVQSPRYKIIEKKQPVAFWCNPISGHNTLYWYLQNLGQGPELLIRYENEEAVDDSQLPKDRFSAERLKGVDSTLKIQPAELGDSAVYLCASSLRSGGAVFGPGTRLTVL.

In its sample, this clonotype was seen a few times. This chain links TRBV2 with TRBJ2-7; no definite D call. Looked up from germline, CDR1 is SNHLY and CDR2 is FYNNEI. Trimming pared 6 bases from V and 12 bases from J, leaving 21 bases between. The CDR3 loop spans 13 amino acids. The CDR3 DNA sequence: TGTGCCAGCAGCTCTCCATGGGGATCCCACACGTACTTC. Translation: CASSSPWGSHTYF.

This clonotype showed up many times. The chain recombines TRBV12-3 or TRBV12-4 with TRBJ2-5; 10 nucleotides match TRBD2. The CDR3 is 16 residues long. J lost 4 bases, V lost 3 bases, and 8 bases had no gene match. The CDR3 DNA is TGTGCCAGCAGTTTTAGGAGCGGGGGGGCCCGAGAGACCCAGTACTTC. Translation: CASSFRSGGARETQYF.